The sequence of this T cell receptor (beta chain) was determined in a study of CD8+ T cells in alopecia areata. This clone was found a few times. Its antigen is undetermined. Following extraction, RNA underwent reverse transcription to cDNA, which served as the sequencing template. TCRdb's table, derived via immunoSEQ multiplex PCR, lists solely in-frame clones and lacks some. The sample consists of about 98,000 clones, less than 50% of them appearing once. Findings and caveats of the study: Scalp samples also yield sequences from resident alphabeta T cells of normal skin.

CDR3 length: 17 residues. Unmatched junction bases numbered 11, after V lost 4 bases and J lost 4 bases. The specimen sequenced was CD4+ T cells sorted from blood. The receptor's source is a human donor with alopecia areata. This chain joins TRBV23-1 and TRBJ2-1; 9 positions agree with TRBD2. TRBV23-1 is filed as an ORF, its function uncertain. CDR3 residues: CASSRRASGVSYNEQFF. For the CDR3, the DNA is TGCGCCAGCAGTCGGCGAGCTAGCGGGGTATCTTACAATGAGCAGTTCTTC.